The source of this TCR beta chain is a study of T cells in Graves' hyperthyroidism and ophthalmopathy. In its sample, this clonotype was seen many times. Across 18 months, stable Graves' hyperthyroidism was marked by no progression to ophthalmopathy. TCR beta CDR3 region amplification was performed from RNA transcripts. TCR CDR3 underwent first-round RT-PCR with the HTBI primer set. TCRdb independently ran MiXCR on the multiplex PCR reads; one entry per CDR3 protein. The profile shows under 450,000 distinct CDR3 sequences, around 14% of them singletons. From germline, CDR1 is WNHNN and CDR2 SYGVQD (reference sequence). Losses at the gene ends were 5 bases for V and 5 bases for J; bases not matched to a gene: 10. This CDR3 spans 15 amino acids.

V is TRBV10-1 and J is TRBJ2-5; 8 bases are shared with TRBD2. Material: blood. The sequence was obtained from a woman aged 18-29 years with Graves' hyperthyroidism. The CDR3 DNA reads TGCGCCAGCAGTCTGCTAGCGGGTACCGGGGAGACCCAGTACTTC. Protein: CASSLLAGTGETQYF.